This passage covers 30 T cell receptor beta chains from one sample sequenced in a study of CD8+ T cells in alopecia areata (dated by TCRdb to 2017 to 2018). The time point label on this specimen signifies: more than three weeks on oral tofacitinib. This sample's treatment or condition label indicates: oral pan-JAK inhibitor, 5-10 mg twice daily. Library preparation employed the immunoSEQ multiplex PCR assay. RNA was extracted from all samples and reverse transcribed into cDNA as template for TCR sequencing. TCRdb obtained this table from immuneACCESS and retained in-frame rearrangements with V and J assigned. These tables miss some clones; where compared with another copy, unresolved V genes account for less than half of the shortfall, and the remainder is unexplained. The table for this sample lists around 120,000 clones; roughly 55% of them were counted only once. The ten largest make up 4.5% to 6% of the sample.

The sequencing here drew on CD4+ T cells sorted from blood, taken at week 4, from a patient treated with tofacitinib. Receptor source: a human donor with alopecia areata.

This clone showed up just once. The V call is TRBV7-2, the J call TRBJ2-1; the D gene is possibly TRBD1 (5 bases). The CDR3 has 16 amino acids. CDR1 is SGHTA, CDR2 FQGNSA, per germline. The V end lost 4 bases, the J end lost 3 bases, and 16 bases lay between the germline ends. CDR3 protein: CASSSAPRRVYNEQFF. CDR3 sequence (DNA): TGTGCCAGCAGCTCTGCACCGCGCAGGGTCTACAATGAGCAGTTCTTC.

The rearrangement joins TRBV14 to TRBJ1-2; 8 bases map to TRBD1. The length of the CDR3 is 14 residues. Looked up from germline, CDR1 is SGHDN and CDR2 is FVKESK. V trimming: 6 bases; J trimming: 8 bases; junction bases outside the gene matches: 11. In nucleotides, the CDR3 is TGTGCCAGCAGTCACCCCGGACAGGGAGGAGGCTACACCTTC. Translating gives CASSHPGQGGGYTF.

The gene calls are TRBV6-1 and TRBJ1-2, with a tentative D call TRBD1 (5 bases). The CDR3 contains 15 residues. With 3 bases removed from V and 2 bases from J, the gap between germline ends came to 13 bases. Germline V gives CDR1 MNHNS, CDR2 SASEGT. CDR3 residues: CASSEWSGENYGYTF. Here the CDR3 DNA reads TGTGCCAGCAGTGAGTGGTCGGGGGAAAACTATGGCTACACCTTC.

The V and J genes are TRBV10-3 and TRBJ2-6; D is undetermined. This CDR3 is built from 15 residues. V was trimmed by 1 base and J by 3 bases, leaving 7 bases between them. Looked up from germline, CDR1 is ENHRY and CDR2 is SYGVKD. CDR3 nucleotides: TGTGCCATCAGTGAGTTAGGGCTTGGGGCCAACGTCCTGACTTTC. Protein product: CAISELGLGANVLTF.

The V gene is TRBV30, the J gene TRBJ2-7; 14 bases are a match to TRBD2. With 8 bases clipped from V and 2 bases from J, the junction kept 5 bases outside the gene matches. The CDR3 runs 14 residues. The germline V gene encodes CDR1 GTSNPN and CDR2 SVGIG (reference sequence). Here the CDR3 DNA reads TGTGCCGGGACTAGCGGGGGAATAACCTACGAGCAGTACTTC. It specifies CAGTSGGITYEQYF.

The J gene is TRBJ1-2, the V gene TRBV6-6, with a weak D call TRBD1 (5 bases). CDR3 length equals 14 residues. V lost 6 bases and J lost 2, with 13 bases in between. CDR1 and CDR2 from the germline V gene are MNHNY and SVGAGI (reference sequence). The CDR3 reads CASRGDGWNYGYTF. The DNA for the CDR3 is TGTGCCAGCAGAGGGGACGGATGGAACTATGGCTACACCTTC.

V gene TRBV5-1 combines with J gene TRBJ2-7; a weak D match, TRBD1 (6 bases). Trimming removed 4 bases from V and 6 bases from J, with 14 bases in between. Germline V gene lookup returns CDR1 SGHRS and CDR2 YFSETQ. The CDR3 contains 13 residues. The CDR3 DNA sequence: TGCGCCAGCAGCCTACAACAGGGTACCGAGCAGTACTTC. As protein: CASSLQQGTEQYF.

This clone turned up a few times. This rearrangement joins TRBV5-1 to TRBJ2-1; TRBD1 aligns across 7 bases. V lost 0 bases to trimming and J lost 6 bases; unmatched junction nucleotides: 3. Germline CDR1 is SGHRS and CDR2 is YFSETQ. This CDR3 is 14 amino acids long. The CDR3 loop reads CASSLERQGNEQFF. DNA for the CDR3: TGCGCCAGCAGCTTGGAGAGACAGGGCAATGAGCAGTTCTTC.

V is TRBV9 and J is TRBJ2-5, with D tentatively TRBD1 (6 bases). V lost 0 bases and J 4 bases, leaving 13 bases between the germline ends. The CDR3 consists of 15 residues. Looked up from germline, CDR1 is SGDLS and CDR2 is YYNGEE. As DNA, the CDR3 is TGTGCCAGCAGCGTAGGGACAGCTCGGGGAGAGACCCAGTACTTC. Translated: CASSVGTARGETQYF. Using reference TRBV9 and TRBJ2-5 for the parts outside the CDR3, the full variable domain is DSGVTQTPKHLITATGQRVTLRCSPRSGDLSVYWYQQSLDQGLQFLIQYYNGEERAKGNILERFSAQQFPDLHSELNLSSLELGDSALYFCASSVGTARGETQYFGPGTRLLVL.

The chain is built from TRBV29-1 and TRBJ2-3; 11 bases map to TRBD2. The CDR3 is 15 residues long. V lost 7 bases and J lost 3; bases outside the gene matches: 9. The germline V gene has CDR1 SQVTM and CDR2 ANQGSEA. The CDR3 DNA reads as TGCAGCGCCGACGTACTAGCGGGAGATACAGATACGCAGTATTTT. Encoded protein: CSADVLAGDTDTQYF.

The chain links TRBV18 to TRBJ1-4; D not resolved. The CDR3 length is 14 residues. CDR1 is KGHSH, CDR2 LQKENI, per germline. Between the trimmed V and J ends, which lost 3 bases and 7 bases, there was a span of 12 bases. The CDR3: CASSPNTDGEKLFF. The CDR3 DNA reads TGTGCCAGCTCACCGAACACGGACGGTGAAAAACTGTTTTTT. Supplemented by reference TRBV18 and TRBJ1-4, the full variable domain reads NAGVMQNPRHLVRRRGQEARLRCSPMKGHSHVYWYRQLPEEGLKFMVYLQKENIIDESGMPKERFSAEFPKEGPSILRIQQVVRGDSAAYFCASSPNTDGEKLFFGSGTQLSVL.

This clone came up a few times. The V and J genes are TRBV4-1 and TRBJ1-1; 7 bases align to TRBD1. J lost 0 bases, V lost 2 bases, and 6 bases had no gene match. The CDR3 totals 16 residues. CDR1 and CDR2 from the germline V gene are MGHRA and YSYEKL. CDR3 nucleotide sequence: TGCGCCAGCAGCCAACCGGGACAGCTAATGAACACTGAAGCTTTCTTT. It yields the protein CASSQPGQLMNTEAFF.

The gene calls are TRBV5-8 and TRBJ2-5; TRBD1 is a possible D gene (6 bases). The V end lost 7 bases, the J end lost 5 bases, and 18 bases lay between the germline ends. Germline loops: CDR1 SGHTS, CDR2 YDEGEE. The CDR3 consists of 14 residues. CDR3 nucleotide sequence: TGTGCCAGCCGACGGACAGAAGGACGGGAGACCCAGTACTTC. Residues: CASRRTEGRETQYF.

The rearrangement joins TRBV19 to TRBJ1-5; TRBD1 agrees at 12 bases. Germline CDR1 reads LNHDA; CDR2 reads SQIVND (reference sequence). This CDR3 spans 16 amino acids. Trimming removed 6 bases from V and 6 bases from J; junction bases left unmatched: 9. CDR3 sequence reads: CASSQRGQGAGQPQHF. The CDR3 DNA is TGTGCCAGTAGCCAGAGGGGACAGGGGGCTGGTCAGCCCCAGCATTTT.

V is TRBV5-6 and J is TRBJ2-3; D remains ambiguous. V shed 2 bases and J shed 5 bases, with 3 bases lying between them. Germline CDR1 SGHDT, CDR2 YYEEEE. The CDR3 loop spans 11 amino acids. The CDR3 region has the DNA TGTGCCAGCAGCTTTAAAGATACGCAGTATTTT. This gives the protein CASSFKDTQYF.

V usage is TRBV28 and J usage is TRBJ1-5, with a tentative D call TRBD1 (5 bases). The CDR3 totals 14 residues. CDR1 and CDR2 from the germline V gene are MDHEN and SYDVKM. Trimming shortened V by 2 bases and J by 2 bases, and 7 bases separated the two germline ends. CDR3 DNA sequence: TGTGCCAGCAGTTTAACAGGTCGCAATCAGCCCCAGCATTTT. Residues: CASSLTGRNQPQHF.

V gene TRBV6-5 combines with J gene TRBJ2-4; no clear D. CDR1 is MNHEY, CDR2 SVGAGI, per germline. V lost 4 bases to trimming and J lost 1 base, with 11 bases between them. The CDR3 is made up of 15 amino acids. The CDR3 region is CASSSSSVAKNIQYF. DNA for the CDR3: TGTGCCAGCAGTTCATCATCCGTGGCCAAAAACATTCAGTACTTC.

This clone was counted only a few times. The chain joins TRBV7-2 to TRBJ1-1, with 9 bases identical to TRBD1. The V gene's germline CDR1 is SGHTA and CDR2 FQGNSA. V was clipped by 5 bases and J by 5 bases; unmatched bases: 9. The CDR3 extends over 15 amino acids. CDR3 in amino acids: CASSAGRQGGTEAFF. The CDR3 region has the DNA TGTGCCAGCAGCGCAGGCAGACAGGGGGGAACTGAAGCTTTCTTT.

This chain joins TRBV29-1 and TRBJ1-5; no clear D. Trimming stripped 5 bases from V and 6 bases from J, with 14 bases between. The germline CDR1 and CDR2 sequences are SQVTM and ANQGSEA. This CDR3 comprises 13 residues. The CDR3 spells CSVTRASGQPQHF. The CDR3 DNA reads TGCAGCGTTACGAGGGCAAGTGGTCAGCCCCAGCATTTT.

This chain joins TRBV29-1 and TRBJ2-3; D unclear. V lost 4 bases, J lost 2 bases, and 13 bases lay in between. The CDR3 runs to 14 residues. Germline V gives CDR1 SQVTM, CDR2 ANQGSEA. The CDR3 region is CSVAVVGPTDTQYF. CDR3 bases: TGCAGCGTTGCGGTAGTGGGCCCCACAGATACGCAGTATTTT.

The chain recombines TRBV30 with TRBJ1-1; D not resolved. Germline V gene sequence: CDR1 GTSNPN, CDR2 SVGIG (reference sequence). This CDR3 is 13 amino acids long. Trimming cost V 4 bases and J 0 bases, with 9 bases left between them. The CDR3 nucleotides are TGTGCCTGGACGAAAGGAATGAACACTGAAGCTTTCTTT. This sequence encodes CAWTKGMNTEAFF.

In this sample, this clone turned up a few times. The DNA of the CDR3 is TGCAGTGCTGGCATAGGGGAGCAGTTCTTC. Protein: CSAGIGEQFF. This sequence joins TRBV20-1 and TRBJ2-1, with D unclear. Between the trimmed V and J ends, which lost 5 bases and 10 bases, there was a span of 9 bases. Germline assignment: CDR1 DFQATT and CDR2 SNEGSKA (reference sequence). The CDR3 has 10 residues.

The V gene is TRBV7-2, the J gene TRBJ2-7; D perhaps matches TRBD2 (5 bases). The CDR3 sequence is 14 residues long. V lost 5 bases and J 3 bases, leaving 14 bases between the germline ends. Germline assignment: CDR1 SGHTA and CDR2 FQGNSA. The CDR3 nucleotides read TGTGCCAGCAGCAGTAGGACGGGAAACTACGAGCAGTACTTC. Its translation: CASSSRTGNYEQYF.

CDR3 bases: TGTGCCTGGAGTGCGGACAGGGAGTCCATTCAGTACTTC. Protein sequence: CAWSADRESIQYF. This chain connects TRBV30 to TRBJ2-4; 8 bases map to TRBD1. Germline V gives CDR1 GTSNPN, CDR2 SVGIG (reference sequence). The CDR3 spans 13 residues. V was pared by 1 base and J by 9 bases, with 5 bases of the junction left unmatched.

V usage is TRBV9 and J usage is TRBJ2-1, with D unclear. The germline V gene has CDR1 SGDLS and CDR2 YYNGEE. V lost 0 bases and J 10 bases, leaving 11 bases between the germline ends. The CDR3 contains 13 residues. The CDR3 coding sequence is TGTGCCAGCAGCGTAGACCCCTTGGCGGAGCAGTTCTTC. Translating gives CASSVDPLAEQFF.

For the CDR3, the DNA is TGCAGCGCTGTAGGGAACTATGGCTACACCTTC. Translation gives CSAVGNYGYTF. The rearrangement uses TRBV29-1 and TRBJ1-2; D gene ambiguous. From germline, CDR1 is SQVTM and CDR2 ANQGSEA. V was clipped by 7 bases and J by 2 bases, with 8 bases between them. The CDR3 has 11 amino acids.

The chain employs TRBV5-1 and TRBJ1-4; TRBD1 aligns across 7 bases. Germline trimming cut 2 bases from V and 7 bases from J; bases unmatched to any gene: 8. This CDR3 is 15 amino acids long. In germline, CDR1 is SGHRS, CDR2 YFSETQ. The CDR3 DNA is TGCGCCAGCAGCTTAACAGGGGAGACCGGTGAAAAACTGTTTTTT. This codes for CASSLTGETGEKLFF.

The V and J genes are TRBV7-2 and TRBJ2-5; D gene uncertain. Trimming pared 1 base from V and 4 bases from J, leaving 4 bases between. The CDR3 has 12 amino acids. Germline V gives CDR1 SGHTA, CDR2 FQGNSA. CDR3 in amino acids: CASSLGVETQYF. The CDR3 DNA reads TGTGCCAGCAGCTTAGGTGTAGAGACCCAGTACTTC.

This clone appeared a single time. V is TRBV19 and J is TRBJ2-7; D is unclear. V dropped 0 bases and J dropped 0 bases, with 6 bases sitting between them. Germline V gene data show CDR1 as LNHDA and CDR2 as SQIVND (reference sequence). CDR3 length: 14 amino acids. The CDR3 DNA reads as TGTGCCAGTAGTATAGAGGCCAGCTCCTACGAGCAGTACTTC. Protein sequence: CASSIEASSYEQYF.

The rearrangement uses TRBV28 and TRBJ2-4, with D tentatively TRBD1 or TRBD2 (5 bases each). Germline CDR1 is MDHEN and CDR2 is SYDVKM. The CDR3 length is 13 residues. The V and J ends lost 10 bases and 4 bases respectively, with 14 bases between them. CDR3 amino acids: CATTGTTKNIQYF. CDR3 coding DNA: TGTGCCACCACCGGGACGACAAAAAACATTCAGTACTTC.